A selection of T cell receptor beta chains follows, all from one sample in a study of PD-1 blockade in classical Hodgkin lymphoma. Sequencing used immunoSEQ multiplex PCR; TCRdb keeps in-frame clones, though not all of them. The repertoire holds 15,000 to 20,000 clones, with roughly 83% as singletons. The sequences come from peripheral blood mononuclear cells (PBMCs), collected at baseline. The receptors here all came from a human donor with classical Hodgkin lymphoma. The CDR3 runs from the conserved cysteine through the conserved F or W. The D gene is left open where the match is weak. Size tells how often a clone was seen (once, few, many) or the class of an expanded clone, and some rows leave it out.

cdr3_length | d_call | j_call | v_call | clone_size | cdr3_aa | cdr3_nt
15 | TRBD1 | TRBJ1-1 | TRBV11-2 | once | CASTPSQGAGTEAFF | TGTGCCAGCACCCCCTCCCAGGGGGCAGGGACTGAAGCTTTCTTT
15 | TRBD1 | TRBJ2-3 | TRBV7-9 | NA | CASSPQEGAGDTQYF | TGTGCCAGCAGCCCACAAGAGGGGGCGGGAGATACGCAGTATTTT
14 | NA | TRBJ1-3 | TRBV7-8 | once | CASSPGLSGNTIYF | TGTGCCAGCAGCCCAGGGTTATCTGGAAACACCATATATTTT
16 | NA | TRBJ2-5 | TRBV5-1 | NA | CASSLALILGEETQYF | TGCGCCAGCAGCTTGGCCCTGATTCTCGGGGAAGAGACCCAGTACTTC
14 | NA | TRBJ1-1 | TRBV5-1 | NA | CASSGQGWNTEAFF | TGCGCCAGCAGCGGGCAGGGGTGGAACACTGAAGCTTTCTTT
12 | NA | TRBJ1-4 | TRBV29-1 | NA | CSVFSPNEKLFF | TGCAGCGTTTTCAGCCCTAATGAAAAACTGTTTTTT
11 | NA | TRBJ1-1 | TRBV19 | NA | CASSMVGEAFF | TGTGCCAGTAGTATGGTGGGGGAAGCTTTCTTT
15 | TRBD1 | TRBJ1-1 | TRBV6-5 | once | CASSQIQGAGTEAFF | TGTGCCAGCAGTCAAATTCAGGGGGCAGGGACTGAAGCTTTCTTT
15 | NA | TRBJ1-1 | TRBV5-8 | NA | CASSLGLGLRTEAFF | TGTGCCAGCAGCTTGGGGTTAGGGTTGCGCACTGAAGCTTTCTTT
10 | NA | TRBJ1-2 | TRBV20-1 | NA | CSARAYGYTF | TGCAGTGCTAGAGCGTACGGCTACACCTTC
16 | NA | TRBJ2-3 | TRBV4-3 | NA | CASSRIGLLYTDTQYF | TGCGCCAGCAGCCGAATAGGACTACTCTACACAGATACGCAGTATTTT
15 | TRBD1 | TRBJ1-5 | TRBV5-8 | NA | CASSLEDRGYQPQHF | TGTGCCAGCAGCTTGGAGGACAGGGGGTATCAGCCCCAGCATTTT
14 | NA | TRBJ1-1 | TRBV23-1 | NA | CASTRGEEGTEAFF | TGCGCCAGCACCCGTGGGGAAGAAGGCACTGAAGCTTTCTTT
11 | NA | TRBJ2-7 | TRBV10-3 | NA | CAISELYEQYF | TGTGCCATCAGTGAGCTTTACGAGCAGTACTTC
18 | NA | TRBJ1-1 | TRBV6-4 | few | CASSDSSRHRGWFTEAFF | TGTGCCAGCAGTGACTCGAGCCGCCATCGGGGGTGGTTCACTGAAGCTTTCTTT
14 | NA | TRBJ1-1 | TRBV5-6 | once | CASSLVGSAAEAFF | TGTGCCAGCAGCTTGGTGGGCTCTGCAGCTGAAGCTTTCTTT
14 | TRBD1 | TRBJ1-5 | TRBV7-9 | NA | CASSSQGPNQPQHF | TGTGCCAGCAGCTCACAGGGGCCCAATCAGCCCCAGCATTTT
14 | NA | TRBJ1-1 | TRBV21-1 | NA | CASSTPGGNTEAFF | TGTGCCAGCAGCACCCCGGGGGGGAACACTGAAGCTTTCTTT
15 | NA | TRBJ2-2 | TRBV15 | NA | CATSPTGGNTGELFF | TGTGCCACCAGCCCAACGGGGGGCAACACCGGGGAGCTGTTTTTT
15 | NA | TRBJ2-7 | TRBV9 | NA | CASSPFPGGGYEQYF | TGTGCCAGCAGCCCGTTCCCCGGAGGCGGGTACGAGCAGTACTTC
16 | TRBD1 | TRBJ1-1 | TRBV7-6 | medium-sized | CASSRGAGGAGTEAFF | TGTGCCAGCAGCAGAGGGGCAGGGGGCGCGGGCACTGAAGCTTTCTTT
13 | TRBD2 | TRBJ2-7 | TRBV15 | NA | CASSGGATYEQYF | TGTGCCTCTAGCGGGGGGGCAACCTACGAGCAGTACTTC
17 | TRBD2 | TRBJ2-1 | TRBV7-8 | NA | CASSLGLAGPTGYEQFF | TGTGCCAGCAGCTTGGGACTAGCGGGGCCCACTGGTTATGAGCAGTTCTTC
16 | NA | TRBJ1-6 | TRBV15 | few | CATSRDLVGTLGTLHF | TGTGCCACCAGCAGAGACTTGGTAGGAACCCTCGGGACCCTCCACTTT
15 | NA | TRBJ2-7 | TRBV2 | NA | CASSEGSLILYEQYF | TGTGCCAGCAGTGAAGGGTCCCTAATTCTCTACGAGCAGTACTTC
16 | NA | TRBJ1-5 | TRBV19 | NA | CASSITEGVKFQPQHF | TGTGCCAGTAGTATAACGGAAGGGGTGAAGTTTCAGCCCCAGCATTTT
14 | NA | TRBJ2-5 | TRBV28 | NA | CALSGRRRQETQYF | TGTGCCCTCTCTGGGCGGAGGAGGCAAGAGACCCAGTACTTC
16 | NA | TRBJ1-1 | TRBV6-5 | NA | CASSYSDNERNTEAFF | TGTGCCAGCAGTTACTCAGATAATGAACGGAACACTGAAGCTTTCTTT
15 | TRBD2 | TRBJ2-1 | TRBV15 | once | CATSRGAGGYNEQFF | TGTGCCACCAGCAGAGGAGCGGGGGGGTACAATGAGCAGTTCTTC
12 | NA | TRBJ1-1 | TRBV14 | NA | CASSHLGTEAFF | TGTGCCAGCAGCCACTTGGGCACTGAAGCTTTCTTT
16 | NA | TRBJ2-7 | TRBV7-2 | NA | CASSLDSTGGVDEQYF | TGTGCCAGCAGCTTAGATAGTACCGGGGGAGTCGACGAGCAGTACTTC
14 | NA | TRBJ2-1 | TRBV6-5 | NA | CASSYRRGPNEQFF | TGTGCCAGCAGTTACCGGCGGGGGCCCAATGAGCAGTTCTTC
20 | NA | TRBJ1-6 | TRBV11-3 | NA | CASSLEVQAGGVSYNSPLHF | TGTGCCAGCAGCTTAGAGGTACAGGCGGGGGGCGTCTCCTATAATTCACCCCTCCACTTT
15 | TRBD1 | TRBJ1-1 | TRBV7-3 | once | CASSASGGWDTEAFF | TGTGCCAGCAGCGCCTCAGGGGGATGGGACACTGAAGCTTTCTTT
14 | NA | TRBJ2-4 | TRBV2 | NA | CASSEEGGQNIQYF | TGTGCCAGCAGTGAAGAGGGTGGGCAAAACATTCAGTACTTC
17 | TRBD2 | TRBJ2-1 | TRBV7-9 | NA | CASRGTSGTSSYNEQFF | TGTGCCAGCAGGGGGACTAGCGGGACTAGCTCCTACAATGAGCAGTTCTTC
14 | NA | TRBJ2-3 | TRBV11-2 | NA | CASSLGRHTDTQYF | TGTGCCAGCAGCTTAGGTCGGCACACAGATACGCAGTATTTT
14 | NA | TRBJ1-1 | TRBV6-1 | NA | CASSETRMNTEAFF | TGTGCCAGCAGTGAGACCAGAATGAACACTGAAGCTTTCTTT
14 | NA | TRBJ1-1 | TRBV5-6 | NA | CASSLAPGGTEAFF | TGTGCCAGCAGCTTGGCCCCGGGTGGCACTGAAGCTTTCTTT
15 | TRBD1 | TRBJ2-7 | TRBV28 | NA | CASSSPGQGFYEQYF | TGTGCCAGCAGCTCCCCGGGACAGGGATTCTACGAGCAGTACTTC
16 | TRBD1 | TRBJ1-2 | TRBV4-3 | NA | CASSRLPGQGSNGYTF | TGCGCCAGCAGCCGGCTACCGGGACAGGGGTCGAATGGCTACACCTTC
16 | NA | TRBJ2-3 | TRBV7-9 | NA | CASSFGAGRLTDTQYF | TGTGCCAGCAGCTTCGGTGCGGGGCGCCTTACAGATACGCAGTATTTT
12 | NA | TRBJ2-7 | TRBV27 | few | CASSSINYEQYF | TGTGCCAGCAGTTCTATTAATTACGAGCAGTACTTC
14 | TRBD1 | TRBJ1-1 | TRBV6-6 | NA | CASIQDRAGTEAFF | TGTGCCAGCATTCAGGACAGGGCTGGCACTGAAGCTTTCTTT
14 | NA | TRBJ2-7 | TRBV5-4 | once | CASSLNGETYEQYF | TGTGCCAGCAGCTTGAACGGGGAAACCTACGAGCAGTACTTC
20 | NA | TRBJ2-6 | TRBV4-3 | NA | CASSQVDSLSEVPGANVLTF | TGCGCCAGCAGCCAAGTTGATTCTTTGAGCGAGGTACCTGGGGCCAACGTCCTGACTTTC
15 | TRBD2 | TRBJ2-5 | TRBV9 | NA | CASSVEAGGRETQYF | TGTGCCAGCAGCGTAGAGGCGGGGGGCCGGGAGACCCAGTACTTC
12 | NA | TRBJ1-6 | TRBV7-8 | few | CASSFPDSPLHF | TGTGCCAGCAGCTTTCCCGATTCACCCCTCCACTTT
14 | NA | TRBJ2-3 | TRBV15 | NA | CATTPLASTDTQYF | TGTGCCACCACCCCCCTAGCGAGCACAGATACGCAGTATTTT